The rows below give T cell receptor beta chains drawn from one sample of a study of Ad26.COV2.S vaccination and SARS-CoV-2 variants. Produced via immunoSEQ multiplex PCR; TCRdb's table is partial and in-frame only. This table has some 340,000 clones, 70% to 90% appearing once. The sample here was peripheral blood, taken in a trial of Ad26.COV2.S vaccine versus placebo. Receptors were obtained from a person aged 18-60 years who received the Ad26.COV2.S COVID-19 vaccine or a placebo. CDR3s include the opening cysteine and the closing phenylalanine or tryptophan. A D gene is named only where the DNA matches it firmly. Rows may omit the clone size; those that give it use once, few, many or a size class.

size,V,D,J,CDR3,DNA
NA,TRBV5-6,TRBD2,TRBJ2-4,CASSSKGLVVAKNIQYF,TGTGCCAGCAGCTCCAAGGGACTAGTCGTTGCCAAAAACATTCAGTACTTC
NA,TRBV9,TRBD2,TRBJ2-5,CASSVEASGVLQETQYF,TGTGCCAGCAGCGTAGAGGCTAGCGGGGTATTACAAGAGACCCAGTACTTC
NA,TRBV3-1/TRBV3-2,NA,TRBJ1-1,CASQGGLLAEAFF,TGTGCCAGTCAGGGAGGGCTACTTGCTGAAGCTTTCTTT
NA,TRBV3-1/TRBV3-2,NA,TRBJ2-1,CASSQDPFRVPGDNEQFF,TGTGCCAGCAGCCAAGACCCGTTCCGGGTTCCGGGGGACAATGAGCAGTTCTTC
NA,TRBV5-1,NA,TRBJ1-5,CASSLVQGEQPQHF,TGCGCCAGCAGCTTGGTCCAGGGCGAACAGCCCCAGCATTTT
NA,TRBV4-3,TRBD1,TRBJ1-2,CASSLNRDSSNTNYGYTF,TGCGCCAGCAGCCTAAACCGGGACAGTAGTAATACTAACTATGGCTACACCTTC
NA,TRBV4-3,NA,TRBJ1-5,CASSQYKGGNQPQHF,TGCGCCAGCAGCCAATATAAGGGTGGCAATCAGCCCCAGCATTTT
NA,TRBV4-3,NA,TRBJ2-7,CASSQDFRGSSYEQYF,TGCGCCAGCAGCCAAGATTTCAGGGGCTCCTCCTACGAGCAGTACTTC
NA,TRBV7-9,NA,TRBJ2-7,CASSLAEPYEQYF,TGTGCCAGCAGCTTGGCAGAACCCTACGAGCAGTACTTC
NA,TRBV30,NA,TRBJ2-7,CAREGSGLHEQYF,TGTGCCCGGGAAGGGTCTGGGCTCCACGAGCAGTACTTC
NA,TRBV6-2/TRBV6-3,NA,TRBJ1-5,CASSTGRYNQPQHF,TGTGCCAGCAGCACGGGACGGTACAATCAGCCCCAGCATTTT
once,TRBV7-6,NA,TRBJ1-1,CASSLVRGRRTEAFF,TGTGCCAGCAGCTTAGTGAGGGGAAGGAGGACTGAAGCTTTCTTT
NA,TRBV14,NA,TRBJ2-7,CASSQRDTYYEQYF,TGTGCCAGCAGCCAAAGGGACACTTACTACGAGCAGTACTTC
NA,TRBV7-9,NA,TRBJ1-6,CASRLEEGSPLHF,TGTGCCAGCAGACTGGAGGAGGGCTCACCCCTCCACTTT
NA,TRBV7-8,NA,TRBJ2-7,CASSLVGGGIRGEQYF,TGTGCCAGCAGCTTGGTGGGGGGTGGGATTCGAGGCGAGCAGTACTTC
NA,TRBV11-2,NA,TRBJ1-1,CASRSLSGGQKSEAFF,TGTGCCAGCAGATCCCTGTCCGGGGGGCAAAAGTCTGAAGCTTTCTTT
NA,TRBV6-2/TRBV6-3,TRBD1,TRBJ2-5,CASSLEPGGRGETQYF,TGTGCCAGCAGTTTGGAGCCAGGGGGAAGGGGGGAGACCCAGTACTTC
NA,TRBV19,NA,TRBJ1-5,CASSPPPPAGNQPQHF,TGTGCCAGTAGTCCTCCCCCGCCCGCAGGGAATCAGCCCCAGCATTTT
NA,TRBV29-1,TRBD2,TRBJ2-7,CSAYGGTGPYEQYF,TGCAGCGCCTACGGGGGGACGGGGCCCTACGAGCAGTACTTC
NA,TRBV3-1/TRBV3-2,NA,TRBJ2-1,CASSQDGHYNEQFF,TGTGCCAGCAGCCAAGACGGACACTACAATGAGCAGTTCTTC
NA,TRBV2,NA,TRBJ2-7,CASVEQIKSYEQYF,TGTGCCAGCGTGGAACAGATCAAATCCTACGAGCAGTACTTC
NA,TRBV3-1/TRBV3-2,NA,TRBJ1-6,CASSQVAGSSYNSPLHF,TGTGCCAGCAGCCAAGTCGCAGGAAGCTCCTATAATTCACCCCTCCACTTT
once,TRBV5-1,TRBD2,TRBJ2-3,CASSFPLAGSTDTQYF,TGCGCCAGCAGCTTTCCGCTAGCGGGGAGCACAGATACGCAGTATTTT
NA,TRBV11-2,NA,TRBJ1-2,CASSSRGQLNYGYTF,TGTGCCAGCAGCTCCCGGGGTCAACTAAACTATGGCTACACCTTC
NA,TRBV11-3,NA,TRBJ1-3,CASSFPYRGNTIYF,TGTGCCAGCAGCTTTCCCTACAGAGGAAACACCATATATTTT
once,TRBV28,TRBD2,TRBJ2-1,CASIGRGVSEQFF,TGTGCCAGCATTGGGCGGGGGGTTTCCGAGCAGTTCTTC
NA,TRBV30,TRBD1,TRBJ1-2,CAWTNRGGYTF,TGTGCCTGGACAAACAGGGGTGGCTACACCTTC
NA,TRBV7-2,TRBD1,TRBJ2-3,CASSTDRGTDTQYF,TGTGCCAGCAGCACGGACAGGGGAACAGATACGCAGTATTTT
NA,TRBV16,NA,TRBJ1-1,CASSQSREGEAFF,TGTGCCAGCAGCCAATCCCGGGAGGGCGAAGCTTTCTTT
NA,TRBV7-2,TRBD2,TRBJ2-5,CASSWGLAGGRRETQYF,TGTGCCAGCAGCTGGGGATTAGCGGGGGGCCGACGGGAGACCCAGTACTTC
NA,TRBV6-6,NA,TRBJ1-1,CASSYVGENTEAFF,TGTGCCAGCAGTTACGTAGGGGAGAACACTGAAGCTTTCTTT
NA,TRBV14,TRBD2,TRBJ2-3,CASSPIIRTSGDTQYF,TGTGCCAGCAGCCCGATAATTAGGACTAGCGGGGATACGCAGTATTTT
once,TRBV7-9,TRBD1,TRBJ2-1,CASSTGTGSSYNEQFF,TGTGCCAGCAGCACAGGGACAGGGAGCTCCTACAATGAGCAGTTCTTC
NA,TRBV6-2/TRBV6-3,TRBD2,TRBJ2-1,CASSFRTSGRAEGYNEQFF,TGTGCCAGCAGTTTCAGGACTAGCGGAAGGGCAGAGGGGTACAATGAGCAGTTCTTC
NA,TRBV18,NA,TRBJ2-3,CASSLNRRTTDTQYF,TGTGCCAGCTCACTTAACCGACGGACTACAGATACGCAGTATTTT
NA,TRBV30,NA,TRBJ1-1,CAWSKNTEAFF,TGTGCCTGGAGTAAGAACACTGAAGCTTTCTTT
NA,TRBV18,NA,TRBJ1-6,CASSQTAQGVNSPLHF,TGTGCCAGCTCCCAGACTGCCCAAGGGGTAAATTCACCCCTCCACTTT
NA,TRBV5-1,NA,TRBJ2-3,CASSLARADTQYF,TGCGCCAGCAGCTTGGCCAGGGCAGATACGCAGTATTTT
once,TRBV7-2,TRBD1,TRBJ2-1,CASSPTSRDRVLGEQFF,TGTGCCAGCAGCCCGACCTCCCGGGACAGGGTGTTGGGTGAGCAGTTCTTC
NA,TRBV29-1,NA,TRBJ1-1,CSGANGAGKAFF,TGCAGCGGTGCGAATGGGGCAGGGAAAGCTTTCTTT
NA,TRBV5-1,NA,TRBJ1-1,CASSLDSRVEAFF,TGCGCCAGCAGCTTGGATAGCCGGGTTGAAGCTTTCTTT
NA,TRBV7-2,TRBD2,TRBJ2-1,CASSAGGSYNEQFF,TGTGCCAGCAGCGCGGGGGGATCCTACAATGAGCAGTTCTTC
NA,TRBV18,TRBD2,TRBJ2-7,CASSPGGGSYEQYF,TGTGCCAGCTCCCCCGGCGGGGGATCCTACGAGCAGTACTTC
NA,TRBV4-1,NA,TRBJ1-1,CASSHRRNTEAFF,TGCGCCAGCAGCCACCGACGGAACACTGAAGCTTTCTTT
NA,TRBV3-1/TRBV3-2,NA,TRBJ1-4,CASSQESGLGEKLFF,TGTGCCAGCAGCCAAGAGTCGGGGCTGGGGGAAAAACTGTTTTTT
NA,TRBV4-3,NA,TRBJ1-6,CASSLSARADNSPLHF,TGCGCCAGCAGCTTATCAGCCCGGGCGGATAATTCACCCCTCCACTTT
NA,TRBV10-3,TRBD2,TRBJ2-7,CAISPYSGGQSYEQYF,TGTGCCATCAGCCCCTATAGCGGGGGACAGTCCTACGAGCAGTACTTC
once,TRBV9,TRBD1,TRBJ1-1,CASSVQDRHTEAFF,TGTGCCAGCAGCGTCCAGGACAGGCACACTGAAGCTTTCTTT
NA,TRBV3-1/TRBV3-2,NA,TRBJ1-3,CASSQGHSSGNTIYF,TGTGCCAGCAGCCAAGGACATAGCTCTGGAAACACCATATATTTT
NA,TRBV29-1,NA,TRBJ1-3,CSVRVHSGNTIYF,TGCAGCGTCCGGGTCCACTCTGGAAACACCATATATTTT
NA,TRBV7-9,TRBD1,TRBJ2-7,CASSLAGGDRGQYF,TGTGCCAGCAGCTTAGCGGGGGGTGACAGGGGTCAGTACTTC